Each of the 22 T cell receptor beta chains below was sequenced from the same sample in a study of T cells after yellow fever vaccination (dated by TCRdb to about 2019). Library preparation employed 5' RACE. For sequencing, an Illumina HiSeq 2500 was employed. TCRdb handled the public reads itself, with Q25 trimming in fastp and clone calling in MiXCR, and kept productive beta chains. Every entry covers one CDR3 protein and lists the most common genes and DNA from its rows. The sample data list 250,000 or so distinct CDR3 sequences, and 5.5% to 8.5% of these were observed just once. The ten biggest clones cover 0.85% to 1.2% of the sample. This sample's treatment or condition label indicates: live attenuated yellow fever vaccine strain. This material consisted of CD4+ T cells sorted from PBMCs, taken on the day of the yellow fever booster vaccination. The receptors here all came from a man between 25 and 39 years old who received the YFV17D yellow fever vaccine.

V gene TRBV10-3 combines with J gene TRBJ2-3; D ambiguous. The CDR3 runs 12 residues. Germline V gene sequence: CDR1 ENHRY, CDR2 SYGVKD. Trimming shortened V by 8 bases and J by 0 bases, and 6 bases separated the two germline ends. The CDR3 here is CAISSSTDTQYF. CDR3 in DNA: TGTGCCATCTCCAGTAGCACAGATACGCAGTATTTT.

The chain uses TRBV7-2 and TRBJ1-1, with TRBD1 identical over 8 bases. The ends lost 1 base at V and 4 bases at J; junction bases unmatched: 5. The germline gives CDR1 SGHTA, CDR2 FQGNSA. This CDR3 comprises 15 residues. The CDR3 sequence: CASSLDRGLSTEAFF. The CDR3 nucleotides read TGTGCCAGCAGCTTAGACAGGGGGTTAAGCACTGAAGCTTTCTTT.

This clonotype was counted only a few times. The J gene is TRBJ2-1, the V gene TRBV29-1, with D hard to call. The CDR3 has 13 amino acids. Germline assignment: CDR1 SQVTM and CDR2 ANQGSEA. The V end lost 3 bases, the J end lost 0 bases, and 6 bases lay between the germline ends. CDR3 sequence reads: CSVDQVSYNEQFF. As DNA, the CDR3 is TGCAGCGTTGATCAGGTCTCCTACAATGAGCAGTTCTTC.

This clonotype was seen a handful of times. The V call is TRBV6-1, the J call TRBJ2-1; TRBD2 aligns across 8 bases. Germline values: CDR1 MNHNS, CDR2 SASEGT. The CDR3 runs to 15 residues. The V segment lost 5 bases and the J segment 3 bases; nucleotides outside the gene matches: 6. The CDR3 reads CASSQSGRSYNEQFF. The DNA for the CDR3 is TGTGCCAGCAGTCAAAGCGGGAGAAGCTACAATGAGCAGTTCTTC.

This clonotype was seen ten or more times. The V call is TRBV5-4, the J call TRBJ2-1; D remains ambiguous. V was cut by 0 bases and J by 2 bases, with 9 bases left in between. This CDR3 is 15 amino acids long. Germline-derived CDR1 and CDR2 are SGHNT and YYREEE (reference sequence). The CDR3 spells CASSLVPGPYNEQFF. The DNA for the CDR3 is TGTGCCAGCAGCTTGGTCCCGGGCCCCTACAATGAGCAGTTCTTC. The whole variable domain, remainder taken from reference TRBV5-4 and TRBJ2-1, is ETGVTQSPTHLIKTRGQQVTLRCSSQSGHNTVSWYQQALGQGPQFIFQYYREEENGRGNFPPRFSGLQFPNYSSELNVNALELDDSALYLCASSLVPGPYNEQFFGPGTRLTVL.

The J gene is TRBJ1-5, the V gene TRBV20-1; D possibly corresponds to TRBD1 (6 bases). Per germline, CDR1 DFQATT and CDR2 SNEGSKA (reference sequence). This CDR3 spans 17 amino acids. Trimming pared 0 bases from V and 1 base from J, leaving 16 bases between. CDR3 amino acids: CSARDRRGAQSNQPQHF. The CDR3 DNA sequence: TGCAGTGCTAGAGATAGGCGGGGGGCGCAGAGCAATCAGCCCCAGCATTTT.

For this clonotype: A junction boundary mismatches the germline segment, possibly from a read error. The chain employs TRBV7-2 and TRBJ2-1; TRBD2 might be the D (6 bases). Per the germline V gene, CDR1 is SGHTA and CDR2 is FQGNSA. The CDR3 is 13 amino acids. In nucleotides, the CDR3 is TGTGCCAGCAGCCCGGACTATTTTCGTGAGCAGCTCTTC. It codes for CASSPDYFREQLF.

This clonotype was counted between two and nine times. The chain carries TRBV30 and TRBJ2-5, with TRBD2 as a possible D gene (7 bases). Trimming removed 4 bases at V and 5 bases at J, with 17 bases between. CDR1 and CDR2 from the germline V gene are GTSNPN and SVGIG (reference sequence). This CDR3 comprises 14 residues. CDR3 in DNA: TGTGCCTGGACGGATTGGGGGGGCGGTGAGACCCAGTACTTC. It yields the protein CAWTDWGGGETQYF. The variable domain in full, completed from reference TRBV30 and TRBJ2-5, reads SQTIHQWPATLVQPVGSPLSLECTVEGTSNPNLYWYRQAAGRGLQLLFYSVGIGQISSEVPQNLSASRPQDRQFILSSKKLLLSDSGFYLCAWTDWGGGETQYFGPGTRLLVL.

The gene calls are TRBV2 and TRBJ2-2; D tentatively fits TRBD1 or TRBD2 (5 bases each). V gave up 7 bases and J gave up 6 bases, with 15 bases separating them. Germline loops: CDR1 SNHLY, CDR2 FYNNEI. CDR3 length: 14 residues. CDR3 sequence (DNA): TGTGCCAGCACACGGGACCTAAGGGCCGGGGAGCTGTTTTTT. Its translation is CASTRDLRAGELFF.

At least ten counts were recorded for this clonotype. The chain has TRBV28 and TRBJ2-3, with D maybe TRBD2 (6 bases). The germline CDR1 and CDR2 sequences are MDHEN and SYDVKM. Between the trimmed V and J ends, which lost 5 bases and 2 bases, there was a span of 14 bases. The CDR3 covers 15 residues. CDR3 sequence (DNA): TGTGCCAGCAGTACTCCGGGGGTCAACACAGATACGCAGTATTTT. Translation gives CASSTPGVNTDTQYF.

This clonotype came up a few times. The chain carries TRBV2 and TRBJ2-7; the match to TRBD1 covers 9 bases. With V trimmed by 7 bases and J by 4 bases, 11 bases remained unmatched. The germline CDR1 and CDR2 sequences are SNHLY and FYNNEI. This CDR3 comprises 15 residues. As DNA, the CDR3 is TGTGCCAGCAATTCTATAGGGACAGGGTTTTACGAGCAGTACTTC. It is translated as CASNSIGTGFYEQYF.

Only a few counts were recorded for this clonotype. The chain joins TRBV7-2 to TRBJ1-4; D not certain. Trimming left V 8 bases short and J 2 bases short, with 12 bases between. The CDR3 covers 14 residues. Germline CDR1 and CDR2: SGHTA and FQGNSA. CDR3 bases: TGTGCCAGCCGAATCGACTCGACTAATGAAAAACTGTTTTTT. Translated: CASRIDSTNEKLFF.

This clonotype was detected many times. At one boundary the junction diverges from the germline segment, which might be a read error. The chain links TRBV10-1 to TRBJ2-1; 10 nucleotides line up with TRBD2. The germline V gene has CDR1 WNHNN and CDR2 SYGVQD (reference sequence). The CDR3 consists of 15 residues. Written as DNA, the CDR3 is TGCGCCAGCCCTGCCGAGCGGGAGGGCCAAGTTAGTGCGAATTTC. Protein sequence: CASPAEREGQVSANF.

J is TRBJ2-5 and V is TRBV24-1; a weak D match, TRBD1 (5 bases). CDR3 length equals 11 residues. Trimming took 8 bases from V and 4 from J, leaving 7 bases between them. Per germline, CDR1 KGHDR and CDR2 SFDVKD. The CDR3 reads CATTQGETQYF. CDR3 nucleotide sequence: TGTGCCACCACCCAGGGAGAGACCCAGTACTTC.

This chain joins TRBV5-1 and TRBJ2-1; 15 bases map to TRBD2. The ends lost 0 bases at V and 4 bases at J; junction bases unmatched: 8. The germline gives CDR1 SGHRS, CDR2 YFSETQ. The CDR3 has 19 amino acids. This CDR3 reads CASSLGTSGRAGDYNEQFF. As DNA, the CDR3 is TGCGCCAGCAGCTTGGGGACTAGCGGGAGGGCCGGGGATTACAATGAGCAGTTCTTC.

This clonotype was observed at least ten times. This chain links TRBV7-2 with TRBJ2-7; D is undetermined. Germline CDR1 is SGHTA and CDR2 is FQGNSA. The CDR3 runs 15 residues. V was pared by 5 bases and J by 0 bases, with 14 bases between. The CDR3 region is CASSPLGGLSYEQYF. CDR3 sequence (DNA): TGTGCCAGCAGCCCCCTCGGCGGCCTCTCCTACGAGCAGTACTTC.

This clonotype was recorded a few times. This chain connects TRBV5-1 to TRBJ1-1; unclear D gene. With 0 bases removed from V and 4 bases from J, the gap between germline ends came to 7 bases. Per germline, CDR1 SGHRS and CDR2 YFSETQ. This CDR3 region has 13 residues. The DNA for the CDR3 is TGCGCCAGCAGCTTGGAACAGTTCACTGAAGCTTTCTTT. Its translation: CASSLEQFTEAFF.

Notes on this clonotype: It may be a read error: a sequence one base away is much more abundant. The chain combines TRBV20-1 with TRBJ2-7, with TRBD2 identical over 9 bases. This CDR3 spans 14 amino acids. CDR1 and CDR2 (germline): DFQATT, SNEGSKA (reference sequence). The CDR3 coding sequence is TGCAGTGCTTTCTTAGCGGGAGTATCCTACGAGCACTACTTC. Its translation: CSAFLAGVSYEHYF.

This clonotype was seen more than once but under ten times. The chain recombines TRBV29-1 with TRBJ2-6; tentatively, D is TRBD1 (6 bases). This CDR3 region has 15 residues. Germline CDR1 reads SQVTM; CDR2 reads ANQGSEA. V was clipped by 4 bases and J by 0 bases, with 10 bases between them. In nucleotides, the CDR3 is TGCAGCGTTGCAAGGGGGATCTCTGGGGCCAACGTCCTGACTTTC. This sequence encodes CSVARGISGANVLTF. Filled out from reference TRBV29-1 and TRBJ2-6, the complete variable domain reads SAVISQKPSRDICQRGTSLTIQCQVDSQVTMMFWYRQQPGQSLTLIATANQGSEATYESGFVIDKFPISRPNLTFSTLTVSNMSPEDSSIYLCSVARGISGANVLTFGAGSRLTVL.

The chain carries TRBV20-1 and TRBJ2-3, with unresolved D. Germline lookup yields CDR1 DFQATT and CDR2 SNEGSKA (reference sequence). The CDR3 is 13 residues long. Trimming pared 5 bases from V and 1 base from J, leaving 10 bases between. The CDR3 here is CSAPYEGTDTQYF. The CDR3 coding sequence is TGCAGTGCTCCTTATGAGGGCACAGATACGCAGTATTTT.

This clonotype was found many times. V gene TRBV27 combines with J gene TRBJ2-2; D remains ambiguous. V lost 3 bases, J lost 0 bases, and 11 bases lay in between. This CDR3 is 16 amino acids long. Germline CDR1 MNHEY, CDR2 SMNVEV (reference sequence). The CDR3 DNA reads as TGTGCCAGCAGTTTCGGAGTTGGGACGAACACCGGGGAGCTGTTTTTT. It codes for CASSFGVGTNTGELFF.

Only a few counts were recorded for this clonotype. The CDR3 sequence: CASRAIAGVPTGELFF. Written as DNA, the CDR3 is TGTGCCAGCAGGGCCATAGCGGGAGTACCCACCGGGGAGCTGTTTTTT. The chain carries TRBV6-2 or TRBV6-3 and TRBJ2-2, with 9 bases matching TRBD2. The V and J ends lost 6 bases and 4 bases, in that order; junction bases with no gene match: 9. The germline V gene encodes CDR1 MNHEY and CDR2 SVGEGT. The CDR3 contains 16 residues.